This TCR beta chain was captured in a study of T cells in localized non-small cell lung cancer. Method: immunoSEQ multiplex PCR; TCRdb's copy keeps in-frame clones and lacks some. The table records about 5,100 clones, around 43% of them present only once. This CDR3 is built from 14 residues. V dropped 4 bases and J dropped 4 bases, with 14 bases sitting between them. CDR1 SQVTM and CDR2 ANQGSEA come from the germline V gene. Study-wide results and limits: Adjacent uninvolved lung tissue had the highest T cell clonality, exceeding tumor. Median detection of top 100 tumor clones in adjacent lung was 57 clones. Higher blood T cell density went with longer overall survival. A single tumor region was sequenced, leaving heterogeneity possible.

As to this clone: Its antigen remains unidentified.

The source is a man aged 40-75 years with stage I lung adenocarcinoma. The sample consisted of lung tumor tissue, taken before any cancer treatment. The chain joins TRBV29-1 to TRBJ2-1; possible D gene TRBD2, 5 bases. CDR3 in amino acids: CSVVGSGVYNEQFF. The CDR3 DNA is TGCAGCGTTGTAGGCAGCGGAGTTTACAATGAGCAGTTCTTC.